A single sample is the source of the 26 T cell receptor beta chains below, sequenced in a study of siplizumab effects on memory and regulatory T cells. Sequencing used immunoSEQ multiplex PCR; TCRdb keeps in-frame clones, though not all of them. The sample shows about 100,000 clones, approximately 94% of them seen only once. Sample: non-Treg CD4+ T cells sorted from blood. These receptors all come from a human donor in good health.

This clone was recorded a few times. This chain uses TRBV2 with TRBJ1-2; 9 bases are a match to TRBD1. The germline gives CDR1 SNHLY, CDR2 FYNNEI. This CDR3 comprises 15 residues. J gave up 1 base and V 5 bases, and 5 bases lay outside the gene matches. CDR3 region: CASSLDRGLNYGYTF. DNA of the CDR3: TGTGCCAGCAGTCTGGACAGGGGCCTTAACTATGGCTACACCTTC.

The genes are TRBV7-8 and TRBJ2-5, with unresolved D. V was trimmed by 1 base and J by 5 bases, leaving 8 bases between them. Germline CDR1 reads SGHVS; CDR2 reads FQNEAQ. The CDR3 length is 13 residues. CDR3 region: CASSLGPYETQYF. CDR3 sequence (DNA): TGTGCCAGCAGCTTAGGTCCCTACGAGACCCAGTACTTC. Full variable domain (missing parts from reference TRBV7-8 and TRBJ2-5): GAGVSQSPRYKVAKRGQDVALRCDPISGHVSLFWYQQALGQGPEFLTYFQNEAQLDKSGLPSDRFFAERPEGSVSTLKIQRTQQEDSAVYLCASSLGPYETQYFGPGTRLLVL.

The chain employs TRBV5-1 and TRBJ2-7; 9 positions agree with TRBD2. The CDR3 is made up of 15 amino acids. J lost 3 bases, V lost 4 bases, and 8 bases had no gene match. Per the germline V gene, CDR1 is SGHRS and CDR2 is YFSETQ. The CDR3 region has the DNA TGCGCCAGCAGCCATGCTAGCGGGACCGTCTACGAGCAGTACTTC. Translated: CASSHASGTVYEQYF.

The gene calls are TRBV6-1 and TRBJ2-1; no reliable D call. There are 13 residues in the CDR3. V was cut by 6 bases and J by 6 bases, with 12 bases left in between. CDR1 MNHNS and CDR2 SASEGT come from the germline V gene. The CDR3 sequence: CASRPTGPNEQFF. CDR3 sequence (DNA): TGTGCCAGCAGACCGACTGGTCCCAATGAGCAGTTCTTC.

This clone was seen a handful of times. The chain links TRBV19 to TRBJ2-7; TRBD2 matches 7 bases. With V trimmed by 7 bases and J by 2 bases, 8 bases remained unmatched. This CDR3 region has 14 residues. Germline values: CDR1 LNHDA, CDR2 SQIVND (reference sequence). The DNA for the CDR3 is TGTGCCAGTAATAGAGCGGGACCGCCCTACGAGCAGTACTTC. Translating it yields CASNRAGPPYEQYF.

The chain is built from TRBV19 and TRBJ2-7; possibly TRBD1 for D (6 bases). The CDR3 extends over 15 amino acids. Trimming left V 5 bases short and J 5 bases short, with 19 bases between. Germline CDR1 LNHDA, CDR2 SQIVND (reference sequence). CDR3 sequence: CASSSGQPGLNEQYF. CDR3 bases: TGTGCCAGTAGTTCAGGACAGCCGGGGCTGAACGAGCAGTACTTC.

The chain employs TRBV6-1 and TRBJ2-7, with 8 bases fitting TRBD2. The germline gives CDR1 MNHNS, CDR2 SASEGT. The length of the CDR3 is 14 residues. V lost 8 bases, J lost 4 bases, and 10 bases stayed unmatched. CDR3 DNA: TGTGCCAGCTGGCCCCGGGAGGGCCAGTACGAGCAGTACTTC. This sequence encodes CASWPREGQYEQYF.

The rearrangement joins TRBV19 to TRBJ2-3; D not certain. Germline V gives CDR1 LNHDA, CDR2 SQIVND (reference sequence). The CDR3 sequence is 16 residues long. The V gene lost 6 bases and the J gene lost 4 bases, with 20 bases spanning the gap. The CDR3 reads CASRPGPNKGADTQYF. In DNA, the CDR3 is TGTGCCAGTAGACCCGGACCTAACAAGGGCGCAGATACGCAGTATTTT.

The chain has TRBV7-8 and TRBJ1-5; possibly TRBD1 for D (6 bases). The V gene lost 5 bases and the J gene lost 9 bases, with 17 bases spanning the gap. The CDR3 is 14 amino acids. From germline, CDR1 is SGHVS and CDR2 FQNEAQ. The CDR3 reads CASSPNRAQGPQHF. The CDR3 region has the DNA TGTGCCAGCAGCCCCAACAGGGCCCAAGGGCCCCAGCATTTT.

V gene TRBV2 combines with J gene TRBJ2-3, with no clear D. The germline V and J ends were trimmed by 9 bases and 7 bases, with 23 bases remaining between them. The CDR3 has 15 amino acids. Germline V gene lookup returns CDR1 SNHLY and CDR2 FYNNEI. The CDR3 nucleotides are TGTGCCAGTCGCGCCCAATTAAACAGAGCTTATACGCAGTATTTT. Protein sequence: CASRAQLNRAYTQYF.

The chain combines TRBV19 with TRBJ2-1; D gene uncertain. The CDR3 loop spans 15 amino acids. Germline loops: CDR1 LNHDA, CDR2 SQIVND (reference sequence). Deletions cut 6 bases from V and 0 bases from J, with 12 bases between. The CDR3 DNA reads TGTGCCAGTAGCAAACTTGGGTACTCCTACAATGAGCAGTTCTTC. It encodes CASSKLGYSYNEQFF.

CDR3 amino acids: CASSSLGTVYNEQFF. CDR3 DNA: TGTGCCAGCAGCTCCTTGGGGACAGTCTACAATGAGCAGTTCTTC. This chain uses TRBV11-1 with TRBJ2-1; the match to TRBD1 covers 7 bases. Germline CDR1 SGHAT, CDR2 FQDESV (reference sequence). The length of the CDR3 is 15 residues. The junction had 6 bases not matched to a gene; V was cut back by 4 bases and J by 3 bases.

The CDR3 protein is CASSRQGPTDTQYF. CDR3 bases: TGTGCCAGCAGCCGACAGGGTCCCACAGATACGCAGTATTTT. This chain connects TRBV7-9 to TRBJ2-3; 7 bases fit TRBD1. Per the germline V gene, CDR1 is SEHNR and CDR2 is FQNEAQ (reference sequence). Trimming cost V 5 bases and J 2 bases; bases outside gene matches: 4. The CDR3 runs 14 residues.

The chain combines TRBV5-6 with TRBJ2-7, with D perhaps TRBD2 (7 bases). Germline-derived CDR1 and CDR2 are SGHDT and YYEEEE. V was clipped by 4 bases and J by 1 base, with 15 bases between them. This CDR3 contains 15 residues. The CDR3 loop reads CASSPGGGASYEQYF. The CDR3 coding sequence is TGTGCCAGCAGCCCCGGCGGGGGCGCTTCCTACGAGCAGTACTTC. Full variable domain (rest looked up from reference TRBV5-6 and TRBJ2-7): DAGVTQSPTHLIKTRGQQVTLRCSPKSGHDTVSWYQQALGQGPQFIFQYYEEEERQRGNFPDRFSGHQFPNYSSELNVNALLLGDSALYLCASSPGGGASYEQYFGPGTRLTVT.

A word on this clone: One end of the junction fails to match germline, which may point to a read error. The J gene is TRBJ2-7, the V gene TRBV6-9, with 9 bases lining up with TRBD1. This CDR3 has 9 residues. Germline V lookup: CDR1 MNHGY, CDR2 SVAAGI. The CDR3 bases are TGTGCCAGCGTCCGGGACAGGGACTTC. Amino acids: CASVRDRDF.

The genes are TRBV19 and TRBJ2-3, with TRBD2 identical over 11 bases. This CDR3 has 15 residues. J lost 6 bases, V lost 5 bases, and 7 bases had no gene match. From germline, CDR1 is LNHDA and CDR2 SQIVND (reference sequence). In DNA form, the CDR3 reads TGTGCCAGTAGTTTACTAGCGGGAGTTTGGGATACGCAGTATTTT. Its protein is CASSLLAGVWDTQYF.

This clone was seen once. The rearrangement uses TRBV2 and TRBJ1-4; no reliable D call. The germline CDR1 and CDR2 sequences are SNHLY and FYNNEI. This CDR3 region has 15 residues. The germline V and J ends were trimmed by 7 bases and 0 bases, with 12 bases remaining between them. CDR3 DNA sequence: TGTGCCAGCATATATTCTGCTGCAACTAATGAAAAACTGTTTTTT. Protein sequence: CASIYSAATNEKLFF.

The V call is TRBV10-1, the J call TRBJ2-7, with 10 bases aligning to TRBD2. In germline, CDR1 is WNHNN, CDR2 SYGVQD (reference sequence). J lost 3 bases, V lost 5 bases, and 7 bases had no gene match. This CDR3 is built from 15 residues. This CDR3 is CASSPRLAGVYEQYF. For the CDR3, the DNA is TGCGCCAGCAGTCCCCGTCTAGCGGGAGTCTACGAGCAGTACTTC.

This chain connects TRBV21-1 to TRBJ2-7; the table names TRBD2, a call not compared with the DNA. TRBV21-1 is shown as a pseudogene. The CDR3 length is 18 residues. The CDR3 protein is CASRQRGVREINVREQYF. The CDR3 bases are TGTGCCAGCAGGCAAAGAGGGGTGCGGGAGATCAACGTGCGGGAGCAGTACTTC.

V gene TRBV5-1 combines with J gene TRBJ1-1; D is possibly TRBD1 (5 bases). The CDR3 covers 15 residues. The germline V and J ends were trimmed by 0 bases and 1 base, with 10 bases remaining between them. CDR1 is SGHRS and CDR2 is YFSETQ in the germline V gene. CDR3 bases: TGCGCCAGCAGCTTGGAGACAGCAGGGAACACTGAAGCTTTCTTT. Translating it yields CASSLETAGNTEAFF.

The V gene is TRBV7-6, the J gene TRBJ2-7; 13 positions match TRBD2. The V gene's germline CDR1 is SGHVS and CDR2 FNYEAQ. V gave up 1 base and J gave up 6 bases; unmatched junction bases: 9. This CDR3 contains 17 residues. The CDR3 spells CASSLVGTSGERGEQYF. DNA of the CDR3: TGTGCCAGCAGCTTAGTTGGGACTAGCGGGGAGAGGGGCGAGCAGTACTTC.

The chain recombines TRBV5-1 with TRBJ2-5; D call uncertain. The germline V gene has CDR1 SGHRS and CDR2 YFSETQ. Trimming pared 1 base from V and 2 bases from J, leaving 3 bases between. The CDR3 length is 12 residues. CDR3 bases: TGCGCCAGCAGCTTGAATCAAGAGACCCAGTACTTC. Its protein product is CASSLNQETQYF.

This chain connects TRBV5-1 to TRBJ2-2, with a possible D match to TRBD2 (6 bases). In germline, CDR1 is SGHRS, CDR2 YFSETQ. The CDR3 runs 20 residues. The V gene lost 4 bases and the J gene lost 1 base, with 26 bases spanning the gap. As DNA, the CDR3 is TGCGCCAGCAGCCCGCGTCCGGACGGGAGAACTATCGGGAACACCGGGGAGCTGTTTTTT. Translated: CASSPRPDGRTIGNTGELFF.

V is TRBV2 and J is TRBJ2-7; TRBD2 matches at 10 bases. CDR1 is SNHLY and CDR2 is FYNNEI in the germline V gene. The CDR3 sequence is 13 residues long. V gave up 6 bases and J gave up 1 base; unmatched junction bases: 0. The CDR3 loop is CASRLAGSYEQYF. For the CDR3, the DNA is TGTGCCAGCAGACTAGCGGGATCCTACGAGCAGTACTTC.

The rearrangement uses TRBV5-5 and TRBJ1-4; D not certain. Germline V gene data show CDR1 as SGHKS and CDR2 as YYEKEE (reference sequence). This CDR3 comprises 13 residues. The ends were cut back, 4 bases at V and 2 bases at J, with 6 bases in the middle. CDR3 in amino acids: CASSVRTNEKLFF. The CDR3 DNA reads as TGTGCCAGCAGCGTCCGGACTAATGAAAAACTGTTTTTT.

The CDR3 spells CASSLVGDTQYF. The DNA of the CDR3 is TGTGCCAGCAGCTTGGTAGGAGATACGCAGTATTTT. The chain recombines TRBV5-5 with TRBJ2-3; D is uncertain. The CDR3 sequence is 12 residues long. The ends were cut back, 0 bases at V and 5 bases at J, with 4 bases in the middle. CDR1 is SGHKS and CDR2 is YYEKEE in the germline V gene (reference sequence).